This TCR beta chain was captured by sequencing in a study of blood T cell repertoires in COVID-19. Study as a whole: The study drew acute and convalescent COVID-19 samples from the United States, Italy and Spain. Sources were T cells, B-cell-depleted T cells, or PBMCs; the material itself was cDNA or gDNA.

Per the original data handling: From reference gene primer amplification, estimates of nucleated cell counts were derived. The method was immunoSEQ multiplex PCR; TCRdb's version includes in-frame clones alone and lacks a portion of them. D and trimming were read from the DNA, whereas the V and J calls and clone size are those reported in that table. In the table there are about 60,000 clones, roughly 80% of which are singletons. The sequencing input was peripheral blood. The receptor was isolated from a man between 65 and 80 years old with active COVID-19.

The CDR3 spells CASRGQSYEQYF. In DNA form, the CDR3 reads TGTGCCAGCAGAGGACAGTCCTACGAGCAGTACTTC. V is TRBV27 and J is TRBJ2-7; D perhaps matches TRBD1 (6 bases). Germline V gene lookup returns CDR1 MNHEY and CDR2 SMNVEV (reference sequence). The length of the CDR3 is 12 residues. Trimming removed 6 bases at V and 1 base at J, with 7 bases between.